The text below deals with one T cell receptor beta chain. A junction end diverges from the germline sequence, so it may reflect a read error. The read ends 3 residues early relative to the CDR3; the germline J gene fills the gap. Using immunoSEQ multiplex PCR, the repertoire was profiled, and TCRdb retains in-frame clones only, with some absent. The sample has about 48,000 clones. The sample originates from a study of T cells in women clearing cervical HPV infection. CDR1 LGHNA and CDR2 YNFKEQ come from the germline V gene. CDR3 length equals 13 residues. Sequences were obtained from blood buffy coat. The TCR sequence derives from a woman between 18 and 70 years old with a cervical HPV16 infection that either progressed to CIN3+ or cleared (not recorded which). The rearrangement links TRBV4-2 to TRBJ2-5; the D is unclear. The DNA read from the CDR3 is TGCGCCAGCAGCCAAGATAGGGAAGAGACC. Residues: CASSQDREET. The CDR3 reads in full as CASSQDREETQYF.